Each of the 9 T cell receptor beta chains below was sequenced from the same sample in a study of TIL therapy for anti-PD-1-resistant metastatic lung cancer. The time point: pre-treatment sample, taken before nivolumab and TIL therapy. The immunoSEQ assay was v3. Clones were read by immunoSEQ multiplex PCR, and TCRdb kept only the in-frame ones, dropping some. Here the sample spans about 59,000 clones, less than 85% being singletons. The sample here was blood, taken at baseline. The receptors were sampled from a person aged 25-80 years with non-small cell lung cancer.

The chain recombines TRBV6-4 with TRBJ1-2; TRBD1 matches at 9 bases. This CDR3 is 18 amino acids long. The germline V gene encodes CDR1 MRHNA and CDR2 SNTAGT. The junction had 13 bases not matched to a gene; V was cut back by 0 bases and J by 5 bases. The CDR3 DNA follows: TGTGCCAGCAGTGACTCAGGCACTCCGGGACAGGGATTTTATGGCTACACCTTC. Its translation: CASSDSGTPGQGFYGYTF.

The V and J genes are TRBV5-4 and TRBJ1-2; D not certain. The CDR3 is 13 residues long. V lost 4 bases and J 4 bases, leaving 11 bases between the germline ends. The germline CDR1 and CDR2 sequences are SGHNT and YYREEE (reference sequence). The chain's CDR3 is CASSLPAGYGYTF. The CDR3 nucleotides read TGTGCCAGCAGCCTCCCGGCCGGCTATGGCTACACCTTC.

The sample holds a few counts of this clone. The rearrangement uses TRBV7-2 and TRBJ2-3; a possible D gene is TRBD1 (6 bases). Germline values: CDR1 SGHTA, CDR2 FQGNSA. V lost 11 bases and J lost 4, with 13 bases in between. The CDR3 contains 12 residues. Here the CDR3 DNA reads TGTGCCGGGGCAGGGGCTTCAGATACGCAGTATTTT. This sequence encodes CAGAGASDTQYF.

This clone was recorded a few times. The rearrangement joins TRBV11-2 to TRBJ2-7; tentative D call: TRBD2 (6 bases). The CDR3 is made up of 17 amino acids. Deletions cut 4 bases from V and 7 bases from J, with 26 bases between. Germline V lookup: CDR1 SGHAT, CDR2 FQNNGV. CDR3 amino acids: CASSSSGLKGWGLEQYF. DNA for the CDR3: TGTGCCAGCAGCTCCTCAGGGCTCAAAGGATGGGGACTGGAGCAGTACTTC. Combining the CDR3 with reference TRBV11-2 and TRBJ2-7 gives the whole variable domain EAGVAQSPRYKIIEKRQSVAFWCNPISGHATLYWYQQILGQGPKLLIQFQNNGVVDDSQLPKDRFSAERLKGVDSTLKIQPAKLEDSAVYLCASSSSGLKGWGLEQYFGPGTRLTVT.

The chain recombines TRBV4-2 with TRBJ1-3; D might be TRBD1 (6 bases). Germline CDR1 reads LGHNA; CDR2 reads YNFKEQ. This CDR3 is built from 18 residues. V was clipped by 0 bases and J by 5 bases, with 20 bases between them. The CDR3 loop reads CASSQDRGGSGTRNTIYF. DNA of the CDR3: TGTGCCAGCAGCCAAGATCGAGGGGGTTCAGGGACCCGAAACACCATATATTTT.

The chain combines TRBV27 with TRBJ2-7; tentatively, D is TRBD1 or TRBD2 (5 bases each). The CDR3 covers 13 residues. Trimming took off 2 bases at V and 0 bases at J, with 5 bases between the two ends. Germline V gene sequence: CDR1 MNHEY, CDR2 SMNVEV (reference sequence). DNA for the CDR3: TGTGCCAGCAGTTTAGGGACCTCCTACGAGCAGTACTTC. Encoded protein: CASSLGTSYEQYF.

This clone was counted a single time. The CDR3 nucleotides are TGTGCCAGCAGCCCGGGACTAGCTCTGAGCTACGAGCAGTACTTC. Its protein product is CASSPGLALSYEQYF. The chain couples TRBV7-9 to TRBJ2-7, with 9 bases that match TRBD2. Germline CDR1 reads SEHNR; CDR2 reads FQNEAQ (reference sequence). After removal of 5 bases from V and 3 bases from J, the junction contained 8 bases not matched to a gene. The CDR3 is 15 residues long.

V gene TRBV7-7 combines with J gene TRBJ2-2; perhaps D is TRBD1 or TRBD2 (7 bases each). Germline CDR1 and CDR2: SSHAT and FNYEAQ (reference sequence). The V end was cut by 0 bases, the J end by 2 bases, with 10 bases between. CDR3 length: 16 amino acids. The CDR3 region has the DNA TGTGCCAGCAGCTTAGCGGGAGGGGGCAACACCGGGGAGCTGTTTTTT. This encodes CASSLAGGGNTGELFF.

The gene calls are TRBV5-4 and TRBJ1-1; D uncertain. V lost 4 bases and J 0 bases, leaving 7 bases between the germline ends. Germline V gene lookup returns CDR1 SGHNT and CDR2 YYREEE (reference sequence). The CDR3 has 13 residues. The CDR3 sequence: CASSAGLNTEAFF. CDR3 nucleotides: TGTGCCAGCAGCGCCGGGCTGAACACTGAAGCTTTCTTT.